Listed here are 21 T cell receptor beta chains from one sample, sequenced in a study of cytomegalovirus exposure and HLA in healthy donors. The PCR made use of 60 Vbeta and 13 Jbeta primers. Only in-frame clones appear in the TCRdb table, and some are missing; sequencing was by immunoSEQ multiplex PCR. The repertoire holds about 160,000 clones, roughly 80% seen once, with about 4.7% in the top ten. The specimen was PBMCs. The receptors shown here come from a man in his thirties or forties in good health and CMV-seronegative.

This clone was counted a single time. J is TRBJ2-2 and V is TRBV5-1; 8 nucleotides align to TRBD1. CDR3 length equals 16 residues. V was pared by 1 base and J by 6 bases, with 8 bases of the junction left unmatched. From germline, CDR1 is SGHRS and CDR2 YFSETQ. The CDR3 sequence: CASSLLGQADAGELFF. In nucleotides, the CDR3 is TGCGCCAGCAGCTTGCTGGGACAGGCAGACGCCGGGGAGCTGTTTTTT.

The chain couples TRBV11-2 to TRBJ1-5, with D unclear. CDR1 SGHAT and CDR2 FQNNGV come from the germline V gene. There are 14 residues in the CDR3. Trimming took off 1 base at V and 3 bases at J, with 7 bases between the two ends. Here the CDR3 DNA reads TGTGCCAGCAGCTTAGGGGGAGACAATCAGCCCCAGCATTTT. Translating gives CASSLGGDNQPQHF.

CDR3 nucleotide sequence: TGCAGCGCCAACTCCCTGACTAACAATGAGCAGTTCTTC. This sequence encodes CSANSLTNNEQFF. This chain uses TRBV29-1 with TRBJ2-1, with a tentative D call TRBD2 (5 bases). CDR1 and CDR2 (germline): SQVTM, ANQGSEA. The CDR3 is made up of 13 amino acids. V lost 7 bases and J lost 5, with 15 bases in between.

This clone was counted only a few times. The chain joins TRBV5-1 to TRBJ2-1, with D possibly being TRBD1 (5 bases). Germline assignment: CDR1 SGHRS and CDR2 YFSETQ. This CDR3 comprises 15 residues. V gave up 0 bases and J gave up 1 base, with 8 bases separating them. CDR3 DNA: TGCGCCAGCAGCTTGGAAGGGGATTCCTACAATGAGCAGTTCTTC. Its protein product is CASSLEGDSYNEQFF.

The CDR3 DNA sequence: TGTGCCAGCAGCTACCAACTAGCGGGGTACAATGAGCAGTTCTTC. Translation gives CASSYQLAGYNEQFF. The chain recombines TRBV7-8 with TRBJ2-1; 10 bases line up with TRBD2. V was clipped by 4 bases and J by 4 bases; unmatched bases: 4. Germline V gene lookup returns CDR1 SGHVS and CDR2 FQNEAQ. The CDR3 covers 15 residues.

The rearrangement joins TRBV28 to TRBJ1-1, with TRBD1 matching 7 bases. Germline values: CDR1 MDHEN, CDR2 SYDVKM. This CDR3 spans 14 amino acids. The V gene end was trimmed by 5 bases and the J gene end by 8 bases; junction bases not matched to a gene: 11. CDR3 region: CASSTGTAPAEAFF. The CDR3 nucleotides are TGTGCCAGCAGTACCGGGACAGCCCCCGCGGAAGCTTTCTTT.

The genes are TRBV4-1 and TRBJ1-1; no firm D call. This CDR3 contains 14 residues. The ends were cut back, 3 bases at V and 4 bases at J, with 12 bases in the middle. Germline-derived CDR1 and CDR2 are MGHRA and YSYEKL. The CDR3 spells CASSHAVRSTEAFF. CDR3 in DNA: TGCGCCAGCAGCCACGCCGTCCGGAGCACTGAAGCTTTCTTT.

Written as DNA, the CDR3 is TGTGCCAGCAGCTTAGCGGGAGGCTCCTACAATGAGCAGTTCTTC. The encoded protein is CASSLAGGSYNEQFF. This chain connects TRBV28 to TRBJ2-1, with 10 bases identical to TRBD2. Germline trimming cut 6 bases from V and 0 bases from J; bases unmatched to any gene: 2. The germline CDR1 and CDR2 sequences are MDHEN and SYDVKM. This CDR3 spans 15 amino acids.

J is TRBJ1-6 and V is TRBV6-5; D is possibly TRBD1 (6 bases). CDR1 and CDR2 (germline): MNHEY, SVGAGI. Trimming took 2 bases from V and 10 from J, leaving 9 bases between them. This CDR3 region has 13 residues. The CDR3 DNA reads TGTGCCAGCAGTTACGGGACACAATCACCCCTCCACTTT. Its protein product is CASSYGTQSPLHF.

The chain employs TRBV9 and TRBJ2-7; possible D gene TRBD2, 6 bases. Germline V CDR1 and CDR2: SGDLS, YYNGEE. The CDR3 length is 15 residues. V was cut by 0 bases and J by 5 bases, with 15 bases left in between. The CDR3 nucleotides are TGTGCCAGCAGCGTAGATGGGGGACTTGTCAACGAGCAGTACTTC. This encodes CASSVDGGLVNEQYF.

The chain has TRBV13 and TRBJ2-1; 7 nucleotides align to TRBD1. Germline V gene sequence: CDR1 PRHDT, CDR2 FYEKMQ (reference sequence). The V segment lost 2 bases and the J segment 13 bases; nucleotides outside the gene matches: 11. The CDR3 covers 14 residues. CDR3 sequence reads: CASSLRRQGGKQFF. CDR3 in DNA: TGTGCCAGCAGCTTAAGACGACAGGGTGGAAAACAGTTCTTC.

The V call is TRBV19, the J call TRBJ1-3, with TRBD1 identical over 7 bases. Germline loops: CDR1 LNHDA, CDR2 SQIVND (reference sequence). Losses at the gene ends were 9 bases for V and 12 bases for J; bases not matched to a gene: 14. CDR3 size: 13 residues. The CDR3 DNA reads as TGTGCCAGCCGAAACGCAGGGGGGCAAGACATATATTTT. This translates into CASRNAGGQDIYF.

The chain carries TRBV30 and TRBJ2-7, with a tentative D call TRBD1 (5 bases). Germline V CDR1 and CDR2: GTSNPN, SVGIG (reference sequence). With 2 bases removed from V and 7 bases from J, the gap between germline ends came to 6 bases. The length of the CDR3 is 10 residues. The CDR3 is CAWSNREQYF. In DNA form, the CDR3 reads TGTGCCTGGAGTAACAGGGAGCAGTACTTC. The full variable domain, rest sourced from reference TRBV30 and TRBJ2-7, is SQTIHQWPATLVQPVGSPLSLECTVEGTSNPNLYWYRQAAGRGLQLLFYSVGIGQISSEVPQNLSASRPQDRQFILSSKKLLLSDSGFYLCAWSNREQYFGPGTRLTVT.

V usage is TRBV6-5 and J usage is TRBJ1-3; 9 bases match TRBD1. This CDR3 has 15 amino acids. Germline trimming cut 2 bases from V and 4 bases from J; bases unmatched to any gene: 3. Germline CDR1 MNHEY, CDR2 SVGAGI. In DNA form, the CDR3 reads TGTGCCAGCAGTTACGGGACAGGGACCGGAAACACCATATATTTT. This codes for CASSYGTGTGNTIYF.

The chain's CDR3 is CASSYSRQGSEKLFF. The DNA of the CDR3 is TGTGCCAGCAGTTACTCGAGGCAGGGTTCGGAAAAACTGTTTTTT. The chain recombines TRBV6-5 with TRBJ1-4; D is possibly TRBD1 (5 bases). From germline, CDR1 is MNHEY and CDR2 SVGAGI. CDR3 length equals 15 residues. The V end was cut by 0 bases, the J end by 8 bases, with 13 bases between.

The rearrangement uses TRBV5-1 and TRBJ2-1, with no clear D. CDR1 and CDR2 from the germline V gene are SGHRS and YFSETQ. There are 15 residues in the CDR3. Deletions cut 0 bases from V and 0 bases from J, with 7 bases between. CDR3 loop: CASSLALSSYNEQFF. The CDR3 DNA reads TGCGCCAGCAGCTTGGCCCTCAGCTCCTACAATGAGCAGTTCTTC.

This clone showed up just once. The V gene is TRBV5-4, the J gene TRBJ2-7; a weak D match, TRBD2 (6 bases). Per germline, CDR1 SGHNT and CDR2 YYREEE (reference sequence). V was trimmed by 4 bases and J by 3 bases, leaving 11 bases between them. The CDR3 is made up of 13 amino acids. The CDR3 sequence is CASSPGDLYEQYF. In nucleotides, the CDR3 is TGTGCCAGCAGCCCGGGGGACCTCTACGAGCAGTACTTC.

The genes are TRBV7-2 and TRBJ2-2; the D gene is possibly TRBD2 (7 bases). The ends were cut back, 1 base at V and 6 bases at J, with 18 bases in the middle. Germline V gives CDR1 SGHTA, CDR2 FQGNSA. There are 17 residues in the CDR3. CDR3 residues: CASSLGPAGAGSGELFF. The CDR3 DNA sequence: TGTGCCAGCAGCTTAGGGCCCGCGGGGGCTGGGTCCGGGGAGCTGTTTTTT.

The chain links TRBV7-2 to TRBJ2-1; 7 nucleotides line up with TRBD1. CDR1 and CDR2 (germline): SGHTA, FQGNSA. The CDR3 consists of 15 residues. V shed 1 base, J shed 6 bases, and the junction held 6 bases outside the gene matches. In DNA form, the CDR3 reads TGTGCCAGCAGCTTAGGACAGGGTCGATCCAATGAGCAGTTCTTC. As protein: CASSLGQGRSNEQFF.

This clone was detected only once. The chain joins TRBV9 to TRBJ2-5; maybe TRBD1 (6 bases). The germline gives CDR1 SGDLS, CDR2 YYNGEE. With 0 bases removed from V and 1 base from J, the gap between germline ends came to 13 bases. The CDR3 covers 16 residues. Here the CDR3 reads CASSVGATGFQETQYF. In nucleotides, the CDR3 is TGTGCCAGCAGCGTAGGCGCCACAGGGTTCCAAGAGACCCAGTACTTC.

The rearrangement uses TRBV11-2 and TRBJ1-4; D not certain. CDR1 and CDR2 (germline): SGHAT, FQNNGV. The CDR3 has 16 residues. V lost 0 bases, J lost 8 bases, and 16 bases lay in between. The CDR3 coding sequence is TGTGCCAGCAGCTTAGATCTTGGAGCTGCGGGGGAAAAACTGTTTTTT. Residues: CASSLDLGAAGEKLFF.